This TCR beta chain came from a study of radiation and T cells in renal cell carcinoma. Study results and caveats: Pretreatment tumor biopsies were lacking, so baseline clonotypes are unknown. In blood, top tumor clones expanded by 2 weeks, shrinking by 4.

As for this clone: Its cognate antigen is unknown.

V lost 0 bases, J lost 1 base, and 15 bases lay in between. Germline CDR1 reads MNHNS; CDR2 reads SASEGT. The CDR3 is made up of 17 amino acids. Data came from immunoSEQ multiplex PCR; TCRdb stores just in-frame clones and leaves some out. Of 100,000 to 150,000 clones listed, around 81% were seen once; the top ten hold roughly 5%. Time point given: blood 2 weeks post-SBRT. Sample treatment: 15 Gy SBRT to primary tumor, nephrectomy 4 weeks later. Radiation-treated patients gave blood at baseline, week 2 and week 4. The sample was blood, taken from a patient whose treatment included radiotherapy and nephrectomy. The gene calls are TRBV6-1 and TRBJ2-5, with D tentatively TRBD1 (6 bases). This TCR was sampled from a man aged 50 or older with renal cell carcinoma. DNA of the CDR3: TGTGCCAGCAGTGAAGCGAGAAGGGGGTGGACCCAAGAGACCCAGTACTTC. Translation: CASSEARRGWTQETQYF.